Shown below are 18 T cell receptor beta chains from a single sample sequenced in a study of OX40 agonist ivuxolimab in advanced cancers. The protocol was immunoSEQ multiplex PCR, while the TCRdb copy is restricted to in-frame clones and leaves out a portion. The sample has some 81,000 clones, approximately 85% seen once. This material consisted of CD4+ or CD8+ T cells sorted from blood, taken in a trial of the OX40 agonist ivuxolimab. The source is an adult with an advanced solid tumor such as melanoma, head and neck, liver or kidney cancer.

The chain carries TRBV6-1 and TRBJ2-7, with D perhaps matching TRBD2 (6 bases). The CDR3 consists of 15 residues. Trimming cost V 4 bases and J 6 bases, with 19 bases left between them. Germline V gene data show CDR1 as MNHNS and CDR2 as SASEGT. Here the CDR3 reads CASSGRETSSGEQYF. The CDR3 DNA reads TGTGCCAGCAGTGGGCGAGAAACTAGCTCCGGCGAGCAGTACTTC.

The CDR3 sequence: CASSLLSGNTIYF. The CDR3 coding sequence is TGTGCCAGCAGCTTACTCTCTGGAAACACCATATATTTT. The chain uses TRBV7-9 and TRBJ1-3; D gene ambiguous. The length of the CDR3 is 13 residues. Germline V CDR1 and CDR2: SEHNR, FQNEAQ (reference sequence). Trimming removed 2 bases at V and 0 bases at J, with 2 bases between.

The genes are TRBV2 and TRBJ2-5; D may be TRBD2 (7 bases). CDR3 length: 14 amino acids. The V gene lost 6 bases and the J gene lost 7 bases, with 18 bases spanning the gap. Germline CDR1 reads SNHLY; CDR2 reads FYNNEI. CDR3 sequence (DNA): TGTGCCAGCAGCCCAGGGGCCTCGGGGGGGACCCAGTACTTC. As protein: CASSPGASGGTQYF.

This chain joins TRBV6-1 and TRBJ1-6; D unclear. The germline gives CDR1 MNHNS, CDR2 SASEGT. This CDR3 has 15 residues. V lost 1 base to trimming and J lost 10 bases, with 14 bases between them. Here the CDR3 reads CASSEVGRTLSPLHF. Written as DNA, the CDR3 is TGTGCCAGCAGTGAAGTGGGCCGAACTCTCTCACCCCTCCACTTT.

The J gene is TRBJ2-7, the V gene TRBV5-1; possibly TRBD1 or TRBD2 for D (5 bases each). Trimming shortened V by 0 bases and J by 1 base, and 20 bases separated the two germline ends. The CDR3 loop spans 18 amino acids. CDR1 and CDR2 (germline): SGHRS, YFSETQ. Here the CDR3 reads CASSLATGTILLSYEQYF. For the CDR3, the DNA is TGCGCCAGCAGCTTGGCCACGGGGACCATTCTTCTATCCTACGAGCAGTACTTC.

In this sample, this clone turned up once. The V and J genes are TRBV11-2 and TRBJ2-6; 10 bases map to TRBD1. The CDR3 extends over 18 amino acids. V shed 5 bases and J 1 base; nucleotides not matched to a gene: 8. Germline CDR1 SGHAT, CDR2 FQNNGV. DNA of the CDR3: TGTGCCAGCAGCACAGGGACAGGGGCCGTTTCTGGGGCCAACGTCCTGACTTTC. It yields the protein CASSTGTGAVSGANVLTF.

A single count supports this clone. V is TRBV7-3 and J is TRBJ2-5; the D is unclear. Trimming cost V 2 bases and J 2 bases, with 9 bases left between them. Germline assignment: CDR1 SGHTA and CDR2 FQGTGA. The CDR3 has 14 residues. CDR3 region: CASSLLGQQETQYF. In DNA, the CDR3 is TGTGCCAGCAGCTTACTGGGCCAACAAGAGACCCAGTACTTC.

This chain connects TRBV25-1 to TRBJ2-2; TRBD2 might be the D (6 bases). The CDR3 is made up of 17 amino acids. Germline V gene data show CDR1 as MGHDK and CDR2 as SYGVNS. Trimming removed 2 bases from V and 1 base from J, with 14 bases in between. DNA for the CDR3: TGTGCCAGCAGTGAACTTGGAGGGGCGTGGAACACCGGGGAGCTGTTTTTT. It specifies CASSELGGAWNTGELFF.

V gene TRBV7-2 combines with J gene TRBJ2-7; TRBD2 matches at 14 bases. The V gene's germline CDR1 is SGHTA and CDR2 FQGNSA. The CDR3 has 16 amino acids. V lost 5 bases and J lost 3; bases outside the gene matches: 6. The CDR3: CASSARGLAGVYEQYF. The CDR3 DNA sequence: TGTGCCAGCAGCGCTAGGGGACTAGCGGGGGTCTACGAGCAGTACTTC.

The V and J genes are TRBV7-9 and TRBJ2-1; the match to TRBD1 covers 7 bases. The length of the CDR3 is 14 residues. Trimming at V came to 1 base and at J to 5 bases, leaving 2 bases not matched to a gene. Germline CDR1 and CDR2: SEHNR and FQNEAQ (reference sequence). CDR3 in DNA: TGTGCCAGCAGCTTAGAAGGGACAGACAATGAGCAGTTCTTC. It translates to CASSLEGTDNEQFF.

The J gene is TRBJ2-3, the V gene TRBV11-2; D assignment may be TRBD1 or TRBD2 (5 bases each). Trimming took 4 bases from V and 6 from J, leaving 29 bases between them. Germline-derived CDR1 and CDR2 are SGHAT and FQNNGV. The CDR3 has 19 residues. For the CDR3, the DNA is TGTGCCAGCAGCTGGCGCCCCATTATTCGGGGCGCAACCGGGGATACGCAGTATTTT. The encoded protein is CASSWRPIIRGATGDTQYF.

In its sample, this clone was seen a few times. This chain uses TRBV5-1 with TRBJ2-5; a possible D gene is TRBD1 (6 bases). Trimming took 4 bases from V and 5 from J, leaving 15 bases between them. Germline CDR1 reads SGHRS; CDR2 reads YFSETQ. The CDR3 runs to 14 residues. CDR3 in amino acids: CASSGGGLAETQYF. The CDR3 bases are TGCGCCAGCAGCGGGGGCGGCCTAGCCGAGACCCAGTACTTC.

The chain recombines TRBV10-3 with TRBJ2-5; 12 nucleotides line up with TRBD1. The germline gives CDR1 ENHRY, CDR2 SYGVKD. The CDR3 covers 14 residues. V shed 6 bases and J 5 bases; nucleotides not matched to a gene: 4. CDR3: CAIRGDRGHETQYF. CDR3 nucleotides: TGTGCCATCAGGGGGGACAGGGGGCACGAGACCCAGTACTTC.

This clone was detected a few times. The rearrangement links TRBV27 to TRBJ1-1; D not resolved. This CDR3 comprises 16 residues. CDR1 and CDR2 (germline): MNHEY, SMNVEV (reference sequence). V was clipped by 6 bases and J by 0 bases, with 17 bases between them. The CDR3 region has the DNA TGTGCCAGCAGCCCGAAGGGTAGGTGGATGAACACTGAAGCTTTCTTT. It specifies CASSPKGRWMNTEAFF.

This clone was seen a single time. This chain joins TRBV2 and TRBJ2-4, with 10 positions matching TRBD1. This CDR3 spans 14 amino acids. Looked up from germline, CDR1 is SNHLY and CDR2 is FYNNEI. The V and J ends lost 3 bases and 6 bases, in that order; junction bases with no gene match: 2. The CDR3 DNA sequence: TGTGCCAGCAGTGACCGGGACAGGGGAAACATTCAGTACTTC. Translation: CASSDRDRGNIQYF. Variable domain in full (rest from reference TRBV2 and TRBJ2-4): EPEVTQTPSHQVTQMGQEVILRCVPISNHLYFYWYRQILGQKVEFLVSFYNNEISEKSEIFDDQFSVERPDGSNFTLKIRSTKLEDSAMYFCASSDRDRGNIQYFGAGTRLSVL.

In DNA, the CDR3 is TGTGCCAGCTCGGCACCAGGGACTAGCGGGAACTACGAGCAGTACTTC. Residues: CASSAPGTSGNYEQYF. The gene calls are TRBV18 and TRBJ2-7, with TRBD2 matching over 13 bases. The CDR3 sequence is 16 residues long. Germline loops: CDR1 KGHSH, CDR2 LQKENI. After removal of 6 bases from V and 3 bases from J, the junction contained 8 bases not matched to a gene.

The V gene is TRBV10-3, the J gene TRBJ1-2, with 10 bases aligning to TRBD1. J gave up 7 bases and V 3 bases, and 5 bases lay outside the gene matches. There are 14 residues in the CDR3. Per the germline V gene, CDR1 is ENHRY and CDR2 is SYGVKD. This chain's CDR3 is CAISEGQGESGYTF. As DNA, the CDR3 is TGTGCCATCAGTGAAGGACAGGGGGAGTCTGGCTACACCTTC.

The rearrangement joins TRBV11-2 to TRBJ2-1; 8 bases are a match to TRBD2. Germline-derived CDR1 and CDR2 are SGHAT and FQNNGV. The CDR3 contains 14 residues. The junction had 4 bases not matched to a gene; V was cut back by 1 base and J by 8 bases. The CDR3 spells CASSLVGLAYEQFF. The CDR3 DNA is TGTGCCAGCAGCTTAGTAGGACTAGCTTATGAGCAGTTCTTC.